Presented here are 13 T cell receptor beta chains from one specimen sequenced in a study of shared clonotypes between healthy human individuals. Assay: immunoSEQ multiplex PCR; the TCRdb copy retains only in-frame clones and omits some. This table has some 900,000 clones, 76% appearing once. The specimen was memory CD4+ T cells sorted from blood. Subset given: CD45RA-negative fraction. These TCRs come from a young man in good health.

CDR3 DNA: TGCGCCAGCAGCCCTGACAGGGGTCTGAACACTGAAGCTTTCTTT. Amino acids: CASSPDRGLNTEAFF. The chain has TRBV5-1 and TRBJ1-1; 8 nucleotides align to TRBD1. J was trimmed by 0 bases and V by 4 bases; bases with no gene match: 5. The length of the CDR3 is 15 residues. Germline-derived CDR1 and CDR2 are SGHRS and YFSETQ. The full variable domain, in which reference TRBV5-1 and TRBJ1-1 provide the parts outside the CDR3, is KAGVTQTPRYLIKTRGQQVTLSCSPISGHRSVSWYQQTPGQGLQFLFEYFSETQRNKGNFPGRFSGRQFSNSRSEMNVSTLELGDSALYLCASSPDRGLNTEAFFGQGTRLTVV.

The J gene is TRBJ1-1, the V gene TRBV28; TRBD1 aligns across 7 bases. With 3 bases clipped from V and 5 bases from J, the junction kept 9 bases outside the gene matches. Looked up from germline, CDR1 is MDHEN and CDR2 is SYDVKM. The CDR3 length is 15 residues. CDR3 in DNA: TGTGCCAGCAGTTTGCCAAGGCCAGGGGGAACTGAAGCTTTCTTT. It is translated as CASSLPRPGGTEAFF.

The chain carries TRBV30 and TRBJ2-2, with a tentative D call TRBD1 (5 bases). The V gene lost 0 bases and the J gene lost 7 bases, with 12 bases spanning the gap. The CDR3 has 14 amino acids. The germline CDR1 and CDR2 sequences are GTSNPN and SVGIG (reference sequence). The CDR3 DNA reads TGTGCCTGGAGTGTAGCCAGGGTCGGCGGGGAGCTGTTTTTT. This encodes CAWSVARVGGELFF.

In DNA form, the CDR3 reads TGTGCCTGGAGTGACAGGGACGATTCACCCCTCCACTTT. It codes for CAWSDRDDSPLHF. This chain joins TRBV30 and TRBJ1-6; D is perhaps TRBD1 (6 bases). This CDR3 spans 13 amino acids. Germline assignment: CDR1 GTSNPN and CDR2 SVGIG (reference sequence). Trimming shortened V by 1 base and J by 8 bases, and 9 bases separated the two germline ends.

The chain employs TRBV19 and TRBJ2-5; D remains ambiguous. With 3 bases removed from V and 5 bases from J, the gap between germline ends came to 10 bases. The germline V gene has CDR1 LNHDA and CDR2 SQIVND (reference sequence). The length of the CDR3 is 13 residues. CDR3 sequence (DNA): TGTGCCAGTAGTATCTCAAGGACGGAGACCCAGTACTTC. The encoded protein is CASSISRTETQYF. Looking up the rest from reference TRBV19 and TRBJ2-5 gives the full variable domain: DGGITQSPKYLFRKEGQNVTLSCEQNLNHDAMYWYRQDPGQGLRLIYYSQIVNDFQKGDIAEGYSVSREKKESFPLTVTSAQKNPTAFYLCASSISRTETQYFGPGTRLLVL.

This clone occurred a few times. The CDR3 protein is CASSFSGRWSDEQFF. CDR3 DNA: TGTGCCAGCAGCTTTAGCGGGAGATGGTCAGATGAGCAGTTCTTC. This chain uses TRBV7-8 with TRBJ2-1, with 9 bases matching TRBD2. Germline lookup yields CDR1 SGHVS and CDR2 FQNEAQ. This CDR3 is 15 amino acids long. V lost 3 bases, J lost 8 bases, and 8 bases stayed unmatched.

The DNA of the CDR3 is TGTGCCAGCAGTTTATGGCGGGGGGGCACAGATACGCAGTATTTT. This sequence encodes CASSLWRGGTDTQYF. V usage is TRBV28 and J usage is TRBJ2-3; 8 positions match TRBD2. This CDR3 has 15 residues. The germline V gene encodes CDR1 MDHEN and CDR2 SYDVKM. The junction had 0 bases not matched to a gene; V was cut back by 0 bases and J by 1 base. Supplemented by reference TRBV28 and TRBJ2-3, the full variable domain reads DVKVTQSSRYLVKRTGEKVFLECVQDMDHENMFWYRQDPGLGLRLIYFSYDVKMKEKGDIPEGYSVSREKKERFSLILESASTNQTSMYLCASSLWRGGTDTQYFGPGTRLTVL.

The chain has TRBV12-5 and TRBJ1-4; D is ambiguous. V lost 2 bases and J 8 bases, leaving 9 bases between the germline ends. Germline V gene sequence: CDR1 LGHNT, CDR2 FRNRAP. This CDR3 region has 13 residues. CDR3 nucleotides: TGTGCTAGTGGTTTGACAAACGTCGAAAAACTGTTTTTT. Its translation: CASGLTNVEKLFF.

This chain links TRBV7-2 with TRBJ2-3, with 8 bases fitting TRBD2. Germline V gene data show CDR1 as SGHTA and CDR2 as FQGNSA. V was clipped by 0 bases and J by 5 bases; unmatched bases: 4. There are 15 residues in the CDR3. For the CDR3, the DNA is TGTGCCAGCAGCTTAGCGGGACTAGTGATAGATACGCAGTATTTT. It codes for CASSLAGLVIDTQYF. The complete variable domain, with remaining parts taken from reference TRBV7-2 and TRBJ2-3, reads GAGVSQSPSNKVTEKGKDVELRCDPISGHTALYWYRQSLGQGLEFLIYFQGNSAPDKSGLPSDRFSAERTGGSVSTLTIQRTQQEDSAVYLCASSLAGLVIDTQYFGPGTRLTVL.

Notes on this clone: The same CDR3 arises from other DNA sequences in this sample as well. This chain uses TRBV4-1 with TRBJ2-2; D may match TRBD1 or TRBD2 (5 bases each). Germline lookup yields CDR1 MGHRA and CDR2 YSYEKL. V lost 2 bases and J lost 3, with 13 bases in between. This CDR3 is built from 16 residues. The CDR3 is CASSQFSGADTGELFF. In nucleotides, the CDR3 is TGCGCCAGCAGCCAATTTTCCGGGGCGGACACCGGGGAGCTGTTTTTT.

This clone was counted a single time. The chain combines TRBV11-3 with TRBJ2-7; 7 nucleotides align to TRBD2. The CDR3 loop spans 15 amino acids. V shed 0 bases, J shed 7 bases, and the junction held 9 bases outside the gene matches. Germline V gives CDR1 SGHNT, CDR2 YENEEA. The chain's CDR3 is CASSLEAGVPGEQYF. CDR3 sequence (DNA): TGTGCCAGCAGCTTAGAGGCGGGAGTCCCCGGGGAGCAGTACTTC.

This clone was observed once. The genes are TRBV2 and TRBJ2-2; D uncertain. Trimming left V 7 bases short and J 3 bases short, with 6 bases between. CDR1 and CDR2 (germline): SNHLY, FYNNEI. The CDR3 loop spans 12 amino acids. The CDR3 spells CASNMDTGELFF. The CDR3 coding sequence is TGTGCCAGCAATATGGACACCGGGGAGCTGTTTTTT. Full variable domain (rest looked up from reference TRBV2 and TRBJ2-2): EPEVTQTPSHQVTQMGQEVILRCVPISNHLYFYWYRQILGQKVEFLVSFYNNEISEKSEIFDDQFSVERPDGSNFTLKIRSTKLEDSAMYFCASNMDTGELFFGEGSRLTVL.

V gene TRBV30 combines with J gene TRBJ2-7; D remains unclear. CDR1 is GTSNPN, CDR2 SVGIG, per germline (reference sequence). V dropped 2 bases and J dropped 3 bases, with 8 bases sitting between them. The CDR3 has 12 residues. The CDR3 DNA follows: TGTGCCTGGAGTCTGGGCGGCTACGAGCAGTACTTC. This sequence encodes CAWSLGGYEQYF.